Listed here are 16 T cell receptor beta chains from one sample, sequenced in a study of blood T cell repertoires in COVID-19. TCRdb's copy holds only in-frame clones and misses some; the assay was immunoSEQ multiplex PCR. The table includes around 74,000 clones, approximately 90% detected once. The specimen was peripheral blood. These receptor sequences come from a man aged 50 to 60 with active COVID-19.

In this sample, this clone turned up once. The rearrangement links TRBV5-1 to TRBJ2-5, with 7 bases lining up with TRBD1. The CDR3 has 15 amino acids. The V and J ends lost 2 bases and 1 base, in that order; junction bases with no gene match: 5. Germline values: CDR1 SGHRS, CDR2 YFSETQ. The DNA of the CDR3 is TGCGCCAGCAGCTTCCCCCGACAGGGCCAAGAGACCCAGTACTTC. This codes for CASSFPRQGQETQYF.

The CDR3 here is CASRLAGGATGELFF. CDR3 sequence (DNA): TGTGCCAGCAGACTAGCGGGGGGTGCCACCGGGGAGCTGTTTTTT. This chain uses TRBV13 with TRBJ2-2; 12 nucleotides align to TRBD2. Germline CDR1 reads PRHDT; CDR2 reads FYEKMQ (reference sequence). CDR3 length: 15 amino acids. With V trimmed by 6 bases and J by 4 bases, 3 bases remained unmatched.

The chain couples TRBV7-8 to TRBJ2-7; 7 positions agree with TRBD2. The CDR3 sequence is 16 residues long. CDR1 is SGHVS, CDR2 FQNEAQ, per germline. V was pared by 0 bases and J by 2 bases, with 7 bases of the junction left unmatched. The CDR3 region is CASSLAALASTYEQYF. The DNA of the CDR3 is TGTGCCAGCAGCTTAGCGGCACTAGCGAGTACCTACGAGCAGTACTTC.

The chain carries TRBV6-5 and TRBJ2-5; a weak D match, TRBD2 (6 bases). The CDR3 has 13 amino acids. Germline CDR1 and CDR2: MNHEY and SVGAGI. Trimming left V 5 bases short and J 4 bases short, with 11 bases between. CDR3 bases: TGTGCCAGCAGTCTCCAGGGAGGAGAGACCCAGTACTTC. Its translation is CASSLQGGETQYF.

V is TRBV10-3 and J is TRBJ1-5; tentatively, D is TRBD1 (5 bases). The germline V gene encodes CDR1 ENHRY and CDR2 SYGVKD. CDR3 length equals 17 residues. V shed 10 bases and J shed 1 base, with 23 bases lying between them. CDR3 sequence: CATTQRAGPGSNQPQHF. CDR3 coding DNA: TGTGCCACTACTCAACGGGCAGGGCCCGGGAGCAATCAGCCCCAGCATTTT.

The chain couples TRBV19 to TRBJ2-1, with D perhaps matching TRBD1 (6 bases). V was pared by 5 bases and J by 0 bases, with 20 bases between. The germline gives CDR1 LNHDA, CDR2 SQIVND (reference sequence). The CDR3 runs to 18 residues. The CDR3 protein is CASSPLQNRVSSYNEQFF. For the CDR3, the DNA is TGTGCCAGTAGTCCCCTTCAGAACAGGGTGAGCTCCTACAATGAGCAGTTCTTC.

The V call is TRBV2, the J call TRBJ2-2; D gene unclear. The CDR3 spans 15 residues. The V end lost 6 bases, the J end lost 1 base, and 12 bases lay between the germline ends. Germline lookup yields CDR1 SNHLY and CDR2 FYNNEI. CDR3 loop: CASSLDSVNTGELFF. The CDR3 DNA reads as TGTGCCAGCAGCCTTGATAGTGTGAACACCGGGGAGCTGTTTTTT.

The chain carries TRBV5-5 and TRBJ2-1, with 13 bases that match TRBD2. The CDR3 contains 16 residues. After removal of 3 bases from V and 9 bases from J, the junction contained 9 bases not matched to a gene. CDR1 and CDR2 from the germline V gene are SGHKS and YYEKEE (reference sequence). This CDR3 is CASSSQLAGGRSEQFF. The CDR3 DNA sequence: TGTGCCAGCAGCTCCCAACTAGCGGGAGGGAGGAGTGAGCAGTTCTTC.

In this sample, this clone turned up a few times. The chain uses TRBV2 and TRBJ1-6, with 10 bases fitting TRBD1. The CDR3 runs 15 residues. V lost 6 bases and J lost 9; bases outside the gene matches: 8. In germline, CDR1 is SNHLY, CDR2 FYNNEI. This chain's CDR3 is CASSVRGDRGSPLHF. In nucleotides, the CDR3 is TGTGCCAGCAGCGTACGAGGGGACAGGGGTTCACCCCTCCACTTT.

The chain is built from TRBV6-2 or TRBV6-3 and TRBJ2-1, with TRBD2 matching over 12 bases. CDR1 is MNHEY, CDR2 SVGEGT, per germline. V was pared by 8 bases and J by 10 bases, with 12 bases of the junction left unmatched. The CDR3 spans 15 residues. The CDR3 protein is CASRPSSGRGVEQFF. The CDR3 nucleotides are TGTGCCAGCCGCCCTTCTAGCGGGAGGGGCGTGGAGCAGTTCTTC.

The CDR3 here is CASSQGHRGHEQFF. DNA for the CDR3: TGTGCCAGCAGCCAAGGGCACAGGGGACATGAGCAGTTCTTC. The V gene is TRBV14, the J gene TRBJ2-1, with 7 bases matching TRBD1. This CDR3 spans 14 amino acids. The ends lost 1 base at V and 8 bases at J; junction bases unmatched: 5. Looked up from germline, CDR1 is SGHDN and CDR2 is FVKESK.

The V gene is TRBV5-4, the J gene TRBJ1-1; tentative D call: TRBD1 (5 bases). Deletions cut 0 bases from V and 0 bases from J, with 9 bases between. CDR1 and CDR2 from the germline V gene are SGHNT and YYREEE (reference sequence). The CDR3 contains 15 residues. In nucleotides, the CDR3 is TGTGCCAGCAGCTTGGCTGGCAGGGTGAACACTGAAGCTTTCTTT. Its protein product is CASSLAGRVNTEAFF.

The chain combines TRBV2 with TRBJ2-7, with 8 bases lining up with TRBD1. Germline CDR1 is SNHLY and CDR2 is FYNNEI. V dropped 5 bases and J dropped 1; count of bases not matched to a gene: 4. This CDR3 is 14 amino acids long. CDR3 in DNA: TGTGCCAGCAGTACCGGGACAGGTTCCTACGAGCAGTACTTC. Protein product: CASSTGTGSYEQYF.

V usage is TRBV2 and J usage is TRBJ1-4; tentative D call: TRBD1 (6 bases). V was shortened by 6 bases and J by 8 bases, with 16 bases between the two germline ends. The CDR3 runs to 14 residues. Per germline, CDR1 SNHLY and CDR2 FYNNEI. The CDR3 DNA reads TGTGCCAGCAGACCAGGGGCTTCAGCGGAAAAACTGTTTTTT. It is translated as CASRPGASAEKLFF.

The CDR3 sequence: CASSLGLATDTQYF. The CDR3 region has the DNA TGTGCCAGCAGCTTGGGACTAGCGACAGATACGCAGTATTTT. The V gene is TRBV7-3, the J gene TRBJ2-3; 10 bases map to TRBD2. Per the germline V gene, CDR1 is SGHTA and CDR2 is FQGTGA. Unmatched junction bases numbered 0, after V lost 3 bases and J lost 3 bases. The CDR3 totals 14 residues.

The chain employs TRBV18 and TRBJ1-6, with D tentatively TRBD1 (5 bases). This CDR3 has 15 residues. With 3 bases removed from V and 10 bases from J, the gap between germline ends came to 16 bases. Germline assignment: CDR1 KGHSH and CDR2 LQKENI. The CDR3: CASSPPAGDRSPLHF. The CDR3 region has the DNA TGTGCCAGCTCACCCCCGGCGGGGGATCGATCACCCCTCCACTTT.